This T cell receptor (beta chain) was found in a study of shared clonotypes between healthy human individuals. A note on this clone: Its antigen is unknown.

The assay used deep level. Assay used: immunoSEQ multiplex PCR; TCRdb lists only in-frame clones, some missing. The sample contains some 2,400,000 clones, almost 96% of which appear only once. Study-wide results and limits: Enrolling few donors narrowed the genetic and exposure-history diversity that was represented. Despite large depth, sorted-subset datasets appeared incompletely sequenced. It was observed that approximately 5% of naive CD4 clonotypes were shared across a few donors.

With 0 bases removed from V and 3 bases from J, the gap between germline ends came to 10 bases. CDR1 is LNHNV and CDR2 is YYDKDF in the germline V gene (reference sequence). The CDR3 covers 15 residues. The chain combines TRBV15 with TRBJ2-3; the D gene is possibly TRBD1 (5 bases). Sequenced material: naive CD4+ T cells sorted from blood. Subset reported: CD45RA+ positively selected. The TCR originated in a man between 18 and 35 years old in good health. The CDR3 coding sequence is TGTGCCACCAGCAGAGAGACAGTTGTGACAGATACGCAGTATTTT. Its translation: CATSRETVVTDTQYF.